The subject of this entry is one T cell receptor beta chain. Its antigen remains unknown. The CDR3 extends over 14 amino acids. V dropped 6 bases and J dropped 1 base, with 10 bases sitting between them. Germline CDR1 and CDR2: MNHEY and SVGAGI. These data are taken from a study of immune characteristics of hereditary and idiopathic chronic pancreatitis. Study results and caveats: Gene families like TRBV10, TRBV19, TRBV23 and TRBV5 were used differently between subtypes.

Produced via immunoSEQ multiplex PCR; TCRdb's table is partial and in-frame only. The sample yields just under 6,000 clones, about 70% seen once. Total pancreatectomy with islet autotransplantation was the source of the chronic pancreatitis pancreas tissue. The sequence was collected from a human donor with chronic pancreatitis. The J gene is TRBJ2-1, the V gene TRBV6-5; possibly TRBD1 for D (6 bases). Sequencing input: pancreas tissue with hereditary chronic pancreatitis. The CDR3 bases are TGTGCCAGCAGCCTCACAGGGTCCTACAATGAGCAGTTCTTC. It translates to CASSLTGSYNEQFF.